This T cell receptor beta chain appears in the sequencing data of a study of cytomegalovirus exposure and HLA in healthy donors. Findings and caveats of the study: The authors excluded some V segments, including TRBV6-2 and TRBV6-3, as indistinguishable. Highly shared variants forming one cluster were likely a sequencing artifact.

CDR1 is SGHTA, CDR2 FQGNSA, per germline. Trimming cost V 3 bases and J 4 bases, with 10 bases left between them. The CDR3 length is 15 residues. Primers for the PCR totalled 60 Vbeta and 13 Jbeta. This table comes from immunoSEQ multiplex PCR, and its TCRdb copy is limited to in-frame clones, with some not included. Of about 65,000 clones in the sample, roughly 80% were seen once. As regards this clone: No antigen is known for it.

The sequencing sample was made of PBMCs. The sequence was collected from a girl aged 5 to 17 in good health and CMV-seropositive. The chain employs TRBV7-2 and TRBJ2-6; no clear D gene. The CDR3 DNA sequence: TGTGCCAGCAGCTTCCGGGTATCGGGGGCCAACGTCCTGACTTTC. Translating gives CASSFRVSGANVLTF.